Shown below are 17 T cell receptor beta chains from a single sample sequenced in a study of cytomegalovirus exposure and HLA in healthy donors. Use of 60 Vbeta and 13 Jbeta primers characterized the PCR. Repertoires were generated with immunoSEQ multiplex PCR, while TCRdb's copy carries only in-frame clones and drops some. The sample records tens of thousands of clones, around 80% being singletons. The sample was PBMCs. The origin of the receptors is a man aged 25 to 40 in good health and CMV-seronegative.

This clone has just one count. The J gene is TRBJ2-7, the V gene TRBV29-1, with 14 bases that match TRBD2. CDR1 SQVTM and CDR2 ANQGSEA come from the germline V gene. Trimming cost V 4 bases and J 3 bases; bases outside gene matches: 5. This CDR3 has 15 residues. In DNA, the CDR3 is TGCAGCGTTGGGACTAGCGGGAGGCAGGGCTACGAGCAGTACTTC. Encoded protein: CSVGTSGRQGYEQYF.

This chain joins TRBV6-6 and TRBJ1-4; no definite D call. The V gene lost 6 bases and the J gene lost 0 bases, with 8 bases spanning the gap. The germline gives CDR1 MNHNY, CDR2 SVGAGI (reference sequence). The CDR3 covers 14 residues. In DNA form, the CDR3 reads TGTGCCAGCAGACCGTCAGCAACTAATGAAAAACTGTTTTTT. Protein product: CASRPSATNEKLFF.

The rearrangement uses TRBV11-2 and TRBJ1-3; D may be TRBD1 (5 bases). Germline V gene lookup returns CDR1 SGHAT and CDR2 FQNNGV. The length of the CDR3 is 15 residues. Between the trimmed V and J ends, which lost 6 bases and 1 base, there was a span of 13 bases. CDR3 in amino acids: CASRADSRSGNTIYF. CDR3 coding DNA: TGTGCCAGCAGGGCCGACAGTAGGTCTGGAAACACCATATATTTT.

The chain joins TRBV10-2 to TRBJ2-3, with D perhaps matching TRBD1 (5 bases). V was clipped by 7 bases and J by 0 bases, with 8 bases between them. The CDR3 consists of 13 residues. Germline CDR1 WSHSY, CDR2 SAAADI. The chain's CDR3 is CASKGPSTDTQYF. As DNA, the CDR3 is TGCGCCAGCAAGGGGCCTAGCACAGATACGCAGTATTTT.

This chain joins TRBV19 and TRBJ1-2, with D unresolved. The CDR3 is made up of 13 amino acids. Germline lookup yields CDR1 LNHDA and CDR2 SQIVND (reference sequence). The ends were cut back, 7 bases at V and 2 bases at J, with 11 bases in the middle. CDR3 in DNA: TGTGCCAGTACGTGGAGGGAGAACTATGGCTACACCTTC. This translates into CASTWRENYGYTF.

The rearrangement joins TRBV6-5 to TRBJ1-2, with D possibly matching TRBD1 (6 bases). V was clipped by 4 bases and J by 7 bases, with 22 bases between them. Germline CDR1 reads MNHEY; CDR2 reads SVGAGI. The CDR3 loop spans 16 amino acids. The CDR3 is CASSFADSHGEIGYTF. In nucleotides, the CDR3 is TGTGCCAGCAGTTTTGCGGACAGCCACGGGGAAATTGGCTACACCTTC.

The gene calls are TRBV10-3 and TRBJ2-1; no clear D gene. The length of the CDR3 is 13 residues. Trimming removed 2 bases at V and 5 bases at J, with 7 bases between. CDR1 is ENHRY, CDR2 SYGVKD, per germline. The CDR3 coding sequence is TGTGCCATCAGTGAGCAGGTCAACAATGAGCAGTTCTTC. This codes for CAISEQVNNEQFF.

This clone came up a few times. The V call is TRBV18, the J call TRBJ2-7; no clear D. Germline loops: CDR1 KGHSH, CDR2 LQKENI. V was trimmed by 2 bases and J by 0 bases, leaving 11 bases between them. There are 15 residues in the CDR3. CDR3 DNA sequence: TGTGCCAGCTCACCAGTCCTCCTAAGCTCCTACGAGCAGTACTTC. It specifies CASSPVLLSSYEQYF.

J is TRBJ2-5 and V is TRBV18; no definite D call. V shed 3 bases and J shed 5 bases, with 7 bases lying between them. CDR3 size: 12 residues. In germline, CDR1 is KGHSH, CDR2 LQKENI. Written as DNA, the CDR3 is TGTGCCAGCTCACCCGGCGGCGAGACCCAGTACTTC. This translates into CASSPGGETQYF.

This clone was observed once. The chain has TRBV14 and TRBJ2-5; 9 bases agree with TRBD1. The CDR3 covers 13 residues. Germline V CDR1 and CDR2: SGHDN, FVKESK. The V segment lost 3 bases and the J segment 9 bases; nucleotides outside the gene matches: 5. CDR3 in amino acids: CASSHGQGRPQYF. The CDR3 DNA sequence: TGTGCCAGCAGCCACGGACAGGGGAGGCCCCAGTACTTC.

The chain couples TRBV21-1 to TRBJ1-1. TRBV21-1 counts as a pseudogene. The CDR3 spans 18 residues. CDR3 bases: TGTGCCAGCAGCAAGCTTAAGAGACTGAACCCGGGGAACACTGAAGCTTTCTTT. This codes for CASSKLKRLNPGNTEAFF.

This clone has just a few counts. The chain employs TRBV29-1 and TRBJ2-1, with a weak D call TRBD1 (6 bases). Trimming shortened V by 6 bases and J by 10 bases, and 19 bases separated the two germline ends. The CDR3 consists of 13 residues. Looked up from germline, CDR1 is SQVTM and CDR2 is ANQGSEA. CDR3 region: CSVEQGTENEQFF. The CDR3 region has the DNA TGCAGCGTAGAACAGGGTACGGAAAACGAGCAGTTCTTC.

The rearrangement uses TRBV4-1 and TRBJ2-3; TRBD2 agrees at 10 bases. Per germline, CDR1 MGHRA and CDR2 YSYEKL. There are 19 residues in the CDR3. The V segment lost 2 bases and the J segment 3 bases; nucleotides outside the gene matches: 14. This CDR3 is CASSQKLRLAGGRTDTQYF. DNA of the CDR3: TGCGCCAGCAGCCAAAAGCTACGACTAGCGGGCGGAAGGACAGATACGCAGTATTTT.

The V gene is TRBV11-2, the J gene TRBJ2-3; D remains ambiguous. The CDR3 sequence is 12 residues long. Germline-derived CDR1 and CDR2 are SGHAT and FQNNGV. Trimming shortened V by 3 bases and J by 1 base, and 2 bases separated the two germline ends. The DNA of the CDR3 is TGTGCCAGCAGCTTCGGCACAGATACGCAGTATTTT. Amino acids: CASSFGTDTQYF.

The DNA for the CDR3 is TGTGCCAGCTCACCGACAGGGGGAAATGGCTACACCTTC. This sequence encodes CASSPTGGNGYTF. V is TRBV18 and J is TRBJ1-2, with TRBD1 matching 9 bases. CDR1 and CDR2 from the germline V gene are KGHSH and LQKENI. V trimming: 3 bases; J trimming: 6 bases; junction bases outside the gene matches: 2. The CDR3 totals 13 residues.

This clone is medium-sized by share. The CDR3 is CASSHRQGNTEAFF. The CDR3 DNA reads as TGTGCCAGCAGTCACCGACAGGGGAACACTGAAGCTTTCTTT. V is TRBV6-5 and J is TRBJ1-1; 7 bases line up with TRBD1. The V gene's germline CDR1 is MNHEY and CDR2 SVGAGI. Losses at the gene ends were 5 bases for V and 1 base for J; bases not matched to a gene: 4. CDR3 size: 14 residues.

V usage is TRBV30 and J usage is TRBJ2-2; no reliable D call. V lost 1 base and J lost 4, with 10 bases in between. The CDR3 has 14 amino acids. Germline lookup yields CDR1 GTSNPN and CDR2 SVGIG (reference sequence). CDR3 DNA: TGTGCCTGGAGTGGTGGGCTTTCCACCGGGGAGCTGTTTTTT. This encodes CAWSGGLSTGELFF.